These T cell receptor beta chains were read from a single sample in a study of blood T cell repertoires in COVID-19. TCRdb keeps only in-frame clones here, not all; method: immunoSEQ multiplex PCR. The repertoire holds fewer than 300,000 clones, with around 90% as singletons. Sequencing was done on a sample of PBMCs or T cells enriched from blood (not recorded which). The receptors originated from a woman aged 25-40 years who had recovered from COVID-19. Each CDR3 is given with its conserved first and last residue. The D gene is left open where the match is weak. Size is stated for part of the rows, as once, few or many counts, or as a class when the clone is expanded.

j_call clone_size v_call d_call cdr3_nt cdr3_aa
TRBJ2-1 few TRBV7-2 NA TGTGCCAGCAGCTTTGACAGCTCCTACAATGAGCAGTTCTTC CASSFDSSYNEQFF
TRBJ2-6 once TRBV3-1/TRBV3-2 TRBD2 TGTGCCAGCAGCCAAATAGCGGGAGTAACTGGGGCCAACGTCCTGACTTTC CASSQIAGVTGANVLTF
TRBJ2-7 NA TRBV7-8 TRBD2 TGTGCCAGCAGCTTAGGGACTAGCGGAAAACCCTACGAGCAGTACTTC CASSLGTSGKPYEQYF
TRBJ2-2 NA TRBV21-1 NA TGTGCCAACCCGAGCAGGGGGCCAGCGGGACCCGCAGGCGCGAACACCGGGGAGCTGTTTTTT CANPSRGPAGPAGANTGELFF
TRBJ1-6 NA TRBV7-9 NA TGTGCCAGCAAAAGGGGAAATTCACCCCTCCACTTT CASKRGNSPLHF
TRBJ2-7 once TRBV9 NA TGTGCCAGCAGCGTAACTTCCTCCCCCTACGAGCAGTACTTC CASSVTSSPYEQYF
TRBJ2-7 NA TRBV7-2 NA TGTGCCAGCAGCCCTAGACAGTCCTCCTACGAGCAGTACTTC CASSPRQSSYEQYF
TRBJ2-2 NA TRBV13 TRBD1 TGTGCCAGCAGGGGCAGAGGGACAGGAAGGGTCGGGGAGCTGTTTTTT CASRGRGTGRVGELFF
TRBJ1-3 NA TRBV3-1/TRBV3-2 NA TGTGCCAGCAGCCCGAGCTCTGGAAACACCATATATTTT CASSPSSGNTIYF
TRBJ1-2 NA TRBV1 NA TGCACCAGCAGCCGAAGACAGGGCCGAGCTAACTATGGCTACACCTTC CTSSRRQGRANYGYTF
TRBJ1-2 NA TRBV7-2 NA TGTGCCAGCAGCCCAGGGCAGGGAGGCTATGGCTACACCTTC CASSPGQGGYGYTF
TRBJ2-7 NA TRBV7-2 TRBD1 TGTGCCAGCAGCTCCCGGGACAGGGGTTACGAGCAGTACTTC CASSSRDRGYEQYF
TRBJ2-1 NA TRBV12-3/TRBV12-4 NA TGTGCCAGCAGTTTAATAGAAAACAATGAGCAGTTCTTC CASSLIENNEQFF
TRBJ2-1 NA TRBV20-1 TRBD2 TGCAGTGCTAGTCGATCCCTTAGCGGGACGCATGAGCAGTTCTTC CSASRSLSGTHEQFF
TRBJ1-2 NA TRBV6-1 NA TGTGCCAGCAGTGAAGGGGCAGATCTTAACTATGGCTACACCTTC CASSEGADLNYGYTF
TRBJ2-1 NA TRBV10-3 TRBD2 TGTGCCATCAGTGCCTATAGGAGGCTAGCGGGAGACGATGAGCAGTTCTTC CAISAYRRLAGDDEQFF
TRBJ2-2 NA TRBV5-1 TRBD2 TGCGCCAGCAGTAGGGTTTCCCTAGCGGGAGATAACACCGGGGAGCTGTTTTTT CASSRVSLAGDNTGELFF
TRBJ1-1 NA TRBV7-9 NA TGTGCCAGCAGCCCTGGCGGGGGCGCGTCGAACACTGAAGCTTTCTTT CASSPGGGASNTEAFF
TRBJ2-1 NA TRBV27 TRBD2 TGTGCCAGCAGTGGGCTAGCGGGAGTCTGGGAGCAGTTCTTC CASSGLAGVWEQFF
TRBJ2-1 NA TRBV5-1 NA TGCGCCAGCAGCCAAGCCCTTACTAGTAAGGTGCAGTTCTTC CASSQALTSKVQFF
TRBJ2-5 NA TRBV11-3 TRBD1 TGTGCCAGCAGCTTCCGGACAGGGGTGGGGGAGACCCAGTACTTC CASSFRTGVGETQYF
TRBJ1-6 NA TRBV28 NA TGTGCCAGCAGTTTGGGGGGTGTTAATTCACCCCTCCACTTT CASSLGGVNSPLHF
TRBJ2-5 NA TRBV12-3/TRBV12-4 NA TGTGCCAGCAGTTTCGGGCCCGGGGGGACCCAGTACTTC CASSFGPGGTQYF
TRBJ1-1 NA TRBV2 NA TGTGCCAGCGCGGGGCTCACTGAAGCTTTCTTT CASAGLTEAFF
TRBJ1-3 NA TRBV28 NA TGTGCCAGCAGTCCACCCCGCAGGACTGGAAACACCATATATTTT CASSPPRRTGNTIYF
TRBJ2-3 NA TRBV4-1 TRBD2 TGCGCCAGCAGCCAAGGCCCTAGCGGGGGCACAGATACGCAGTATTTT CASSQGPSGGTDTQYF
TRBJ2-7 NA TRBV11-3 NA TGTGCCAGCAGCCAGACAGGCTACGAGCAGTACTTC CASSQTGYEQYF
TRBJ2-3 NA TRBV13 TRBD2 TGTGCCAGCAGCGCCCGACTAGCGGAAATCACAGATACGCAGTATTTT CASSARLAEITDTQYF
TRBJ1-5 NA TRBV7-8 TRBD1 TGTGCCAGCAGGGGACAGGGGCGCGGCAATCAGCCCCAGCATTTT CASRGQGRGNQPQHF